The present T cell receptor beta chain was sequenced within a study of PD-1 blockade in classical Hodgkin lymphoma. Broader study findings: Reported baseline diversity: healthy donors highest, relapsed/refractory patients lowest. The study found complete responders had baseline diversity similar to newly diagnosed patients.

Turning to this clone: Antigen specificity is unknown.

There was relapse after autologous stem cell transplantation in every patient, and there was variation in brentuximab vedotin exposure. The CDR3 sequence is 17 residues long. The table came from immunoSEQ multiplex PCR; TCRdb's copy has only in-frame clones and leaves some out. The sample has tens of thousands of clones, 81% seen once. The J gene is TRBJ2-1, the V gene TRBV21-1; the DNA was not used to check the table's D call, TRBD2. TRBV21-1 is a known pseudogene. This receptor was taken from a human donor with classical Hodgkin lymphoma. The sample in question was peripheral blood mononuclear cells (PBMCs), obtained at baseline. CDR3 sequence: CASSKTGGLAVYNEQFF. CDR3 DNA sequence: TGTGCCAGCAGCAAAACCGGGGGGCTAGCGGTGTACAATGAGCAGTTCTTC.